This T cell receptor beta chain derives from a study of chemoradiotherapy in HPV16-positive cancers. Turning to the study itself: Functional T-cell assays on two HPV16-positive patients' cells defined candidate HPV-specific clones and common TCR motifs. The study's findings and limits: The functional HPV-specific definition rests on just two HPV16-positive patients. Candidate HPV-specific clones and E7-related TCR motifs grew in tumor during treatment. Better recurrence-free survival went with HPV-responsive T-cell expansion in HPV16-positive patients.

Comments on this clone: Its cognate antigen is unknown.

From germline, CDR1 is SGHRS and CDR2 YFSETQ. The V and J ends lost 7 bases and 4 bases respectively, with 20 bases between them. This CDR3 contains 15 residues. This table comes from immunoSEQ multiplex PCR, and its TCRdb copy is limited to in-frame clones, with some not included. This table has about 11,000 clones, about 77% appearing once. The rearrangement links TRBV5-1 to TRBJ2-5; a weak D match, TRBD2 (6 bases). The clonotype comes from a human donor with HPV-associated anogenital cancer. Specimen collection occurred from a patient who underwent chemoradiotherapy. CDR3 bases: TGCGCCAGCGGGCTAAGCGGGTCCCAGGGAGAGACCCAGTACTTC. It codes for CASGLSGSQGETQYF.